A single TCR beta chain is shown here with its context. Time point here: patch test 2, 6 weeks after DPC sensitization. Treatment: therapeutic diphenylcyclopropenone sensitization with weekly scalp DPC. Using its own MiXCR run on the RACE reads, TCRdb lists one record per CDR3 protein. This table has just over 350,000 distinct CDR3 sequences, more than 5% appearing once. The CDR3 covers 12 residues. CDR1 is LGHNT and CDR2 is FRNRAP in the germline V gene. Trimming took off 2 bases at V and 6 bases at J, with 7 bases between the two ends. The data were taken from a study of human T cells and chemical hapten exposure.

The clonotype originates from a woman aged 18-30 years with alopecia areata. Some clones in this sample may be carry-over from other donors' samples. The chain recombines TRBV12-5 with TRBJ2-5; D not resolved. This material consisted of whole blood, taken in connection with sensitization to the hapten diphenylcyclopropenone (DPC). CDR3 sequence reads: CASGLPGQTQYF. For the CDR3, the DNA is TGTGCTAGTGGTTTGCCCGGACAGACCCAGTACTTC.